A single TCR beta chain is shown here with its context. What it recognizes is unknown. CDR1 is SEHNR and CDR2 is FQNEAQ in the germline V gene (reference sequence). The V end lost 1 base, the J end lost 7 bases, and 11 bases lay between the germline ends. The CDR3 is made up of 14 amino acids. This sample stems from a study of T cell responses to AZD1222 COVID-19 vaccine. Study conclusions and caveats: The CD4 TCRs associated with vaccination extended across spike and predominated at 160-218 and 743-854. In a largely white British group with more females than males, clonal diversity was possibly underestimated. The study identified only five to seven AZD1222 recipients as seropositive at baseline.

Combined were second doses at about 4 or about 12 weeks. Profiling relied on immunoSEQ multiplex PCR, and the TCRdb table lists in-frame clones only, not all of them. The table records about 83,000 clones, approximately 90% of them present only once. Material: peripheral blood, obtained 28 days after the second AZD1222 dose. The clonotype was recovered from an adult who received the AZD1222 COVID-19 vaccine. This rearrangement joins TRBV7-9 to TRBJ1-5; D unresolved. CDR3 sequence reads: CASSLGSKGQPQHF. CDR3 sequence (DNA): TGTGCCAGCAGCTTAGGCAGCAAAGGGCAGCCCCAGCATTTT.